Here is one TCR beta chain with its context. Per germline, CDR1 ENHRY and CDR2 SYGVKD. The CDR3 consists of 18 residues. Trimming removed 0 bases at V and 1 base at J, with 18 bases between. The sample is drawn from a study of T cell responses to AZD1222 COVID-19 vaccine. Data came from immunoSEQ multiplex PCR; TCRdb stores just in-frame clones and leaves some out. The sample lists about 99,000 clones, about nine tenths occurring once. This TCR was recovered from an adult who received the AZD1222 COVID-19 vaccine. This material consisted of peripheral blood, taken 28 days after the second AZD1222 dose. The chain recombines TRBV10-3 with TRBJ1-1, with TRBD1 as a possible D gene (5 bases). CDR3 sequence: CAISESVTGKSGNTEAFF. The CDR3 DNA reads as TGTGCCATCAGTGAGTCGGTAACAGGTAAGAGTGGGAACACTGAAGCTTTCTTT.